This T cell receptor beta chain was identified in a study of neurological immune-mediated disorders. Synthesis of cDNA was performed by 5'RACE using 10-nucleotide random UMIs. TCRdb itself ran the 5' RACE reads through MiXCR, one entry per CDR3 protein. The top ten hold 9.5% to 10% of the sample, which has tens of thousands of distinct CDR3 sequences, 10% seen once. The junction had 10 bases not matched to a gene; V was cut back by 3 bases and J by 2 bases. Looked up from germline, CDR1 is SGHRS and CDR2 is YFSETQ. This CDR3 is built from 17 residues. Sample time point: longitudinal time-point 1 (baseline). Unsorted libraries were derived from 2 million PBMCs stored at -80 C. There are many counts of this clonotype.

Material: PBMCs. The V and J genes are TRBV5-1 and TRBJ2-3; 9 nucleotides agree with TRBD2. The TCR sequence derives from a man aged 25 to 40 in good health. CDR3 bases: TGCGCCAGCAGCTCGCCTAGCGGGATAGGGGTCACAGATACGCAGTATTTT. It is translated as CASSSPSGIGVTDTQYF.